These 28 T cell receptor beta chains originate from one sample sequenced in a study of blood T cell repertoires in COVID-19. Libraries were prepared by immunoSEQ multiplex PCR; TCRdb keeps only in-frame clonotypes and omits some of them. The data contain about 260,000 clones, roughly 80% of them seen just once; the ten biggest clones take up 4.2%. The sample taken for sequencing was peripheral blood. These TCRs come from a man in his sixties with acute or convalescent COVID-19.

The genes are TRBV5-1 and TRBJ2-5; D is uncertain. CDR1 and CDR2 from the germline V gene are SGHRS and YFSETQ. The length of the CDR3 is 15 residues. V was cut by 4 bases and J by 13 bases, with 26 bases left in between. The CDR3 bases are TGCGCCAGCAGCACCGAGAGCGCCCCGGCATCCAAACGGTACTTC. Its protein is CASSTESAPASKRYF.

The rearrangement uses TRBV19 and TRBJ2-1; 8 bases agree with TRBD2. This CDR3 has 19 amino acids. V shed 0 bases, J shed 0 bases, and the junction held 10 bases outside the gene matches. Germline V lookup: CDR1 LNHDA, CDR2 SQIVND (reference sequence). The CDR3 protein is CASSIDSPSGLSSYNEQFF. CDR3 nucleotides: TGTGCCAGTAGTATAGATAGCCCTAGCGGGTTAAGCTCCTACAATGAGCAGTTCTTC. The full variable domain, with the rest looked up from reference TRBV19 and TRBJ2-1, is DGGITQSPKYLFRKEGQNVTLSCEQNLNHDAMYWYRQDPGQGLRLIYYSQIVNDFQKGDIAEGYSVSREKKESFPLTVTSAQKNPTAFYLCASSIDSPSGLSSYNEQFFGPGTRLTVL.

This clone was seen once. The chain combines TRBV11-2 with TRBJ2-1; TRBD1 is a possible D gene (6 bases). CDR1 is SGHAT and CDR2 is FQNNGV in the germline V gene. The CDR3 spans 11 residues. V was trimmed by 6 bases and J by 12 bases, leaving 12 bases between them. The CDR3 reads CASSAQGGQFF. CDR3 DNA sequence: TGTGCCAGCAGTGCCCAAGGGGGGCAGTTCTTC. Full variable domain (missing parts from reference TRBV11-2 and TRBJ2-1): EAGVAQSPRYKIIEKRQSVAFWCNPISGHATLYWYQQILGQGPKLLIQFQNNGVVDDSQLPKDRFSAERLKGVDSTLKIQPAKLEDSAVYLCASSAQGGQFFGPGTRLTVL.

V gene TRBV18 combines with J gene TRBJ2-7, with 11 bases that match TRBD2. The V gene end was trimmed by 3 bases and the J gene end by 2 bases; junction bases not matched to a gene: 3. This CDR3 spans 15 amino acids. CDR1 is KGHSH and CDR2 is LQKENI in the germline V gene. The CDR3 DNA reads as TGTGCCAGCTCACCCCGACTAGCGGGGACCTACGAGCAGTACTTC. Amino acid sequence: CASSPRLAGTYEQYF.

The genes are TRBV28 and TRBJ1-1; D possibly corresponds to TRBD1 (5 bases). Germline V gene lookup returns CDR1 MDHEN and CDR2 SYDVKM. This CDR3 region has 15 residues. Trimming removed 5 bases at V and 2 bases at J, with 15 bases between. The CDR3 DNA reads TGTGCCAGCAGTCCCCAAGGGGTCCCCAACACTGAAGCTTTCTTT. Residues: CASSPQGVPNTEAFF.

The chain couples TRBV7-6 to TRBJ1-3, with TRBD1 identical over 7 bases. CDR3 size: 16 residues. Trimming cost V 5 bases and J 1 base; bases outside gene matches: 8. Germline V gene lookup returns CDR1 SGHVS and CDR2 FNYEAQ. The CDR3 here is CASSVWTGQSGNTIYF. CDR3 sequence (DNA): TGTGCCAGCAGCGTATGGACAGGTCAATCTGGAAACACCATATATTTT.

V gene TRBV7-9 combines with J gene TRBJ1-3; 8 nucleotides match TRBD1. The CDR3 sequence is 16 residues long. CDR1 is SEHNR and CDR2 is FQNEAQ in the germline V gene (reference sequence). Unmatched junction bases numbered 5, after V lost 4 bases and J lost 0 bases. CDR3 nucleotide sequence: TGTGCCAGCAGCTACGAAGGACAGGGCTCTGGAAACACCATATATTTT. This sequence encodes CASSYEGQGSGNTIYF.

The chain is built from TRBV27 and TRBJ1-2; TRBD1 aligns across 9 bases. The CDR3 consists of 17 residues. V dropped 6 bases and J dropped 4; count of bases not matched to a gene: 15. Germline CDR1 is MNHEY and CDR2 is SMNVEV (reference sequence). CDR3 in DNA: TGTGCCAGCAGCCATGACGTCCCGGGACAGGGATTCTATGGCTACACCTTC. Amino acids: CASSHDVPGQGFYGYTF.

CDR3 protein: CASSPWTSGGAGQYF. CDR3 bases: TGTGCCAGCAGCCCCTGGACTAGCGGGGGGGCCGGGCAGTATTTT. The V call is TRBV7-6, the J call TRBJ2-3; the match to TRBD2 covers 15 bases. Germline assignment: CDR1 SGHVS and CDR2 FNYEAQ. The trim removed 5 bases at V and 11 bases at J, leaving 8 bases unmatched. The CDR3 contains 15 residues.

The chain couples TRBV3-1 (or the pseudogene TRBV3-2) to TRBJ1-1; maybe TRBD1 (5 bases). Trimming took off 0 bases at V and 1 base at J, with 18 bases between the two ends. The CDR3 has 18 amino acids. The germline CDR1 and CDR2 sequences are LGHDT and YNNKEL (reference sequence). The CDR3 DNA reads TGTGCCAGCAGCCAAGAGCATCTAACGCCTCAGGGGAACACTGAAGCTTTCTTT. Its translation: CASSQEHLTPQGNTEAFF.

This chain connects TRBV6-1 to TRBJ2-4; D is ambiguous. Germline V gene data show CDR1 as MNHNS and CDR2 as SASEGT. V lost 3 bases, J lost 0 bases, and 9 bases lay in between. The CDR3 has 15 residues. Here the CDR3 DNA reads TGTGCCAGCAGTGAGGCAGTTCTAGCCAAAAACATTCAGTACTTC. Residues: CASSEAVLAKNIQYF.

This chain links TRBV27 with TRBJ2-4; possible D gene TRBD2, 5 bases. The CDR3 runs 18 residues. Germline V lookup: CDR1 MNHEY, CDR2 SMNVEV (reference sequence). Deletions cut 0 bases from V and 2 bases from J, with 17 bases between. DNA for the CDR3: TGTGCCAGCAGTTTATCGTTCCGGGGAAGTGGGACCAAAAACATTCAGTACTTC. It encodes CASSLSFRGSGTKNIQYF.

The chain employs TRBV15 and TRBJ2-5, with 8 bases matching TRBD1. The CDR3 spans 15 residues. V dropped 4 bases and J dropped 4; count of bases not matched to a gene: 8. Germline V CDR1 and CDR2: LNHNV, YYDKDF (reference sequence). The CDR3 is CATSTGRGRGETQYF. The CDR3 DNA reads TGTGCCACCAGCACCGGCAGGGGGCGCGGAGAGACCCAGTACTTC.

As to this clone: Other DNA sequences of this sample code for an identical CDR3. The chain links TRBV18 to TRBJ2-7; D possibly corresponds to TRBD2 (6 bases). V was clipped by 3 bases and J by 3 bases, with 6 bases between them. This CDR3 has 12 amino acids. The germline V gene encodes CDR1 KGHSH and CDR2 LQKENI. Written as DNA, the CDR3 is TGTGCCAGCTCACCGGGGGGCTACGAGCAGTACTTC. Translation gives CASSPGGYEQYF.

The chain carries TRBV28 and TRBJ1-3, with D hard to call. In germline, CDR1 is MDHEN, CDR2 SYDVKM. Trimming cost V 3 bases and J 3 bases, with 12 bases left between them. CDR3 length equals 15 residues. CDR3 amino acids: CASSFLQAGGNTIYF. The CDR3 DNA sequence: TGTGCCAGCAGTTTTCTGCAGGCGGGTGGAAACACCATATATTTT.

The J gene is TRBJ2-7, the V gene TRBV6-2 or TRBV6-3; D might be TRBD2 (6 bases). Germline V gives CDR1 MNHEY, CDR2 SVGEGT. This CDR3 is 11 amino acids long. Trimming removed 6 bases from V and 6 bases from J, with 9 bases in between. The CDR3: CASSQGGEQYF. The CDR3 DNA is TGTGCCAGCAGCCAGGGAGGCGAGCAGTACTTC.

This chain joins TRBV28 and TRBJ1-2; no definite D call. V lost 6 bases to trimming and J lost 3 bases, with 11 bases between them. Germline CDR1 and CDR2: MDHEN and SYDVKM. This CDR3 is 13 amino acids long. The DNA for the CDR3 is TGTGCCAGCAGGTTACCCGTTGACTATGGCTACACCTTC. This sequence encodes CASRLPVDYGYTF.

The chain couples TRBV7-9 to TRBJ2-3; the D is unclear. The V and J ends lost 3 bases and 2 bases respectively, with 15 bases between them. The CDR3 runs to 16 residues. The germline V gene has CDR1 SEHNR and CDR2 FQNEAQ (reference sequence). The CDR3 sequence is CASSFVQLHPTDTQYF. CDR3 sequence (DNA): TGTGCCAGCAGCTTTGTACAGCTCCATCCCACAGATACGCAGTATTTT.

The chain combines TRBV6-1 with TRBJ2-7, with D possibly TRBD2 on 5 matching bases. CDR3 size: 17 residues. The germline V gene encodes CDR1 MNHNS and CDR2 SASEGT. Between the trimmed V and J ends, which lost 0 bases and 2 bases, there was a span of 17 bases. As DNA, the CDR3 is TGTGCCAGCAGTGAAGCTATGGCGGGTTTTTTTACCTACGAGCAGTACTTC. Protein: CASSEAMAGFFTYEQYF.

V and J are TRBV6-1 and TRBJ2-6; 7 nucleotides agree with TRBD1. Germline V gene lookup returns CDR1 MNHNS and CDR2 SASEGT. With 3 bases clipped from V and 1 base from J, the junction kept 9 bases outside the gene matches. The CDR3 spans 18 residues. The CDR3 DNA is TGTGCCAGCAGTGACGGACAGGACGCAGGATCTGGGGCCAACGTCCTGACTTTC. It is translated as CASSDGQDAGSGANVLTF.

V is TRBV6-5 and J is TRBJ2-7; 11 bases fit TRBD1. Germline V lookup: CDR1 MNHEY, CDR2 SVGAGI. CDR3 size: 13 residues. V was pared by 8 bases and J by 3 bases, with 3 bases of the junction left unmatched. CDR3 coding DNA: TGTGCCAGCCAGGACAGGGGGCTCTACGAGCAGTACTTC. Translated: CASQDRGLYEQYF.

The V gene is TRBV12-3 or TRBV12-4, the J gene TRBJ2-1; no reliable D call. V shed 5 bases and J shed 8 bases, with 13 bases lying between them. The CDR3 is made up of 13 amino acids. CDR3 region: CASSRIVQDEQFF. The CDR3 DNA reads TGTGCCAGCAGTCGAATTGTCCAGGATGAGCAGTTCTTC.

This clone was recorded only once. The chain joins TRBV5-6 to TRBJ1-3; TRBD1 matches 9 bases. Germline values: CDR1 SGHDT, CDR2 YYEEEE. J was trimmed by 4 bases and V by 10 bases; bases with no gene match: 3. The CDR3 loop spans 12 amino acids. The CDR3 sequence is CAGGTGGNTIYF. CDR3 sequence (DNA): TGTGCCGGCGGGACAGGGGGAAACACCATATATTTT.

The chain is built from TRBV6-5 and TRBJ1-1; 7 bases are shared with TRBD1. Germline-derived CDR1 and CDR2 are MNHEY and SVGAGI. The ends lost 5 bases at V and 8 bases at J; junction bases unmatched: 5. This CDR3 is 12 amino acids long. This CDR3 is CASSPPGGEAFF. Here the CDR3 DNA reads TGTGCCAGCAGTCCGCCAGGGGGGGAAGCTTTCTTT.

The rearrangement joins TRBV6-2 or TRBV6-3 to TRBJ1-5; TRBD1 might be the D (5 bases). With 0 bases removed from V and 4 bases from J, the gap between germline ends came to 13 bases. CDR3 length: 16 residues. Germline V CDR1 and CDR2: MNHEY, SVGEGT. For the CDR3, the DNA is TGTGCCAGCAGTTACTCGTCAGGGCTGGGGAATCAGCCCCAGCATTTT. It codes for CASSYSSGLGNQPQHF.

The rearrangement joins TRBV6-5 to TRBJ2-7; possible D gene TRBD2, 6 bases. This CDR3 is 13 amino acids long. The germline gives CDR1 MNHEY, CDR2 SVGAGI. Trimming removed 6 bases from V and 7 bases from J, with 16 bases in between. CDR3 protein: CASRNRGGGEQYF. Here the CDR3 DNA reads TGTGCCAGCAGGAATCGGGGTGGGGGGGAGCAGTACTTC.

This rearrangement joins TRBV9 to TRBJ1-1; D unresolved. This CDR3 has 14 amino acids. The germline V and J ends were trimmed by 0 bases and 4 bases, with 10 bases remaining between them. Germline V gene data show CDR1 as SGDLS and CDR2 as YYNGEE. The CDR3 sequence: CASSVVVAGTEAFF. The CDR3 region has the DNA TGTGCCAGCAGCGTAGTTGTGGCAGGCACTGAAGCTTTCTTT.

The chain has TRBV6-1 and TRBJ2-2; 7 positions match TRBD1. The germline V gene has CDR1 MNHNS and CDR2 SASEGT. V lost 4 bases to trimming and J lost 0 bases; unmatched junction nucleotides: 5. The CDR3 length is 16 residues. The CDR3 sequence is CASSVLGTANTGELFF. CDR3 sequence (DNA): TGTGCCAGCAGTGTCCTGGGGACAGCGAACACCGGGGAGCTGTTTTTT.